This entry lists 8 T cell receptor beta chains sequenced from one sample in a study of CD8 T cells in Susac syndrome. RNA amounts of roughly 0.5 to 1 ug underwent reverse transcription with random hexamers. TCRdb passed the immunoSEQ multiplex PCR reads through MiXCR, listing each CDR3 protein once. Of 70,000 to 100,000 distinct CDR3 sequences detected, 95% to 96% appear once; the ten largest clones hold 0.62%. The material sequenced was CD8+ T cells from PBMCs. Receptors originate from a human donor with Susac syndrome.

The genes are TRBV12-3 or TRBV12-4 and TRBJ2-4; D is perhaps TRBD1 (6 bases). The CDR3 runs 14 residues. Deletions cut 8 bases from V and 0 bases from J, with 11 bases between. The DNA of the CDR3 is TGTGCCAGCGGACAGACCGTAGCCAAAAACATTCAGTACTTC. This encodes CASGQTVAKNIQYF.

The chain recombines TRBV5-1 with TRBJ1-6, with TRBD1 matching 11 bases. The CDR3 runs 17 residues. The V segment lost 4 bases and the J segment 10 bases; nucleotides outside the gene matches: 13. Germline CDR1 and CDR2: SGHRS and YFSETQ. The CDR3 here is CASSLQTGQGAKSPLHF. The CDR3 DNA sequence: TGCGCCAGCAGCCTTCAGACCGGACAGGGGGCCAAGTCACCCCTCCACTTT.

In this sample, this clonotype turned up once. The rearrangement uses TRBV5-1 and TRBJ1-4; D is uncertain. V dropped 1 base and J dropped 4 bases, with 11 bases sitting between them. CDR3 length equals 15 residues. Germline CDR1 reads SGHRS; CDR2 reads YFSETQ. CDR3 in amino acids: CASSLPRGDNEKLFF. The CDR3 coding sequence is TGCGCCAGCAGCTTGCCCCGGGGAGATAATGAAAAACTGTTTTTT.

J is TRBJ2-7 and V is TRBV3-1, with 9 bases that match TRBD1. Germline lookup yields CDR1 LGHDT and CDR2 YNNKEL (reference sequence). The CDR3 is 14 residues long. V was clipped by 4 bases and J by 5 bases; unmatched bases: 6. The CDR3 bases are TGTGCCAGCAGCCTACGGGACAGGGAGGACGAGCAGTACTTC. It encodes CASSLRDREDEQYF.

This chain uses TRBV3-1 with TRBJ1-2; 7 nucleotides match TRBD1. The CDR3 is made up of 14 amino acids. CDR1 is LGHDT, CDR2 YNNKEL, per germline (reference sequence). The V segment lost 1 base and the J segment 4 bases; nucleotides outside the gene matches: 3. The CDR3 region is CASSQARDSYGYTF. DNA of the CDR3: TGTGCCAGCAGCCAAGCCCGGGACAGCTATGGCTACACCTTC. Based on the CDR3 plus reference TRBV3-1 and TRBJ1-2, the full variable domain is DTAVSQTPKYLVTQMGNDKSIKCEQNLGHDTMYWYKQDSKKFLKIMFSYNNKELIINETVPNRFSPKSPDKAHLNLHINSLELGDSAVYFCASSQARDSYGYTFGSGTRLTVV.

The chain recombines TRBV15 with TRBJ2-3; no definite D call. V was shortened by 3 bases and J by 4 bases, with 5 bases between the two germline ends. The CDR3 extends over 12 amino acids. CDR1 is LNHNV and CDR2 is YYDKDF in the germline V gene (reference sequence). The CDR3 DNA is TGTGCCACCAGCAGTTTTGCAGATACGCAGTATTTT. It encodes CATSSFADTQYF.

This chain connects TRBV29-1 to TRBJ2-1; 10 bases agree with TRBD2. V shed 2 bases and J 7 bases; nucleotides not matched to a gene: 5. Germline V gene data show CDR1 as SQVTM and CDR2 as ANQGSEA. This CDR3 comprises 14 residues. DNA for the CDR3: TGCAGCGTTGAACGAGCGGGGGGGCTAAATGAGCAGTTCTTC. Its protein product is CSVERAGGLNEQFF.

The V gene is TRBV20-1, the J gene TRBJ2-3, with 13 bases matching TRBD2. With 1 base clipped from V and 2 bases from J, the junction kept 21 bases outside the gene matches. This CDR3 is built from 22 residues. Germline CDR1 is DFQATT and CDR2 is SNEGSKA (reference sequence). CDR3 residues: CSARGLAGGPHHPPALTDTQYF. For the CDR3, the DNA is TGCAGTGCTAGAGGACTAGCGGGGGGACCACACCACCCTCCCGCCCTCACAGATACGCAGTATTTT.